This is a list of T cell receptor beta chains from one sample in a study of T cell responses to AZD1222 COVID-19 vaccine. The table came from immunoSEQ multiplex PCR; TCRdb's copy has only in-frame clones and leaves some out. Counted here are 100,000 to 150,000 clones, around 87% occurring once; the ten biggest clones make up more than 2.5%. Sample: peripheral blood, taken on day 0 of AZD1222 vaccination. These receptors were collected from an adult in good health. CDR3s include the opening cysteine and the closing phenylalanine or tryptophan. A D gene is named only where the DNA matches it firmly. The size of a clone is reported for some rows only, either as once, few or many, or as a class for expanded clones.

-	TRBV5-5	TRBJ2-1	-	CASSFPGLASYNEQFF	TGTGCCAGCAGCTTCCCGGGGCTAGCATCCTACAATGAGCAGTTCTTC
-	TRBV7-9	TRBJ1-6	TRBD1	CASSRRQGYNSPLHF	TGTGCCAGCAGCCGGCGACAGGGGTACAATTCACCCCTCCACTTT
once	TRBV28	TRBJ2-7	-	CASSDLRDGKQYF	TGTGCCAGCAGTGACCTCCGGGACGGTAAGCAGTACTTC
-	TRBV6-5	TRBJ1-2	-	CASSRAGAGNYGYTF	TGTGCCAGCAGTCGGGCCGGGGCAGGGAACTATGGCTACACCTTC
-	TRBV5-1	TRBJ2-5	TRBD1	CASRTSTGVGETQYF	TGCGCCAGCAGGACATCAACAGGGGTAGGAGAGACCCAGTACTTC
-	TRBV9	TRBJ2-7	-	CASSAAALTDEQYF	TGTGCCAGCAGCGCCGCCGCCCTTACGGACGAGCAGTACTTC
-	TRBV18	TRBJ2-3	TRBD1	CASSPTGTGGSDTQYF	TGTGCCAGCTCACCAACCGGGACAGGGGGATCAGATACGCAGTATTTT
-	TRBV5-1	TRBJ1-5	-	CASSLGQHGQPQHF	TGCGCCAGCAGCTTGGGCCAGCATGGTCAGCCCCAGCATTTT
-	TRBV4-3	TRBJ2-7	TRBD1	CASSSGDRVRVEQYF	TGCGCCAGCAGCTCGGGGGACAGGGTAAGAGTCGAGCAGTACTTC
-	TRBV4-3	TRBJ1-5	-	CASSQERNRLEPQHF	TGCGCCAGCAGCCAAGAAAGAAATAGGTTAGAGCCCCAGCATTTT
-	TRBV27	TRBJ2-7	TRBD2	CASSYNSEREIPYEQYF	TGTGCCAGCAGTTACAACTCCGAGCGGGAGATTCCCTACGAGCAGTACTTC
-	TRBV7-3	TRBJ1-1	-	CASSITLNTEAFF	TGTGCCAGCAGCATTACATTGAACACTGAAGCTTTCTTT
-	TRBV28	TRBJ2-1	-	CATTEKGPYNEQFF	TGTGCCACCACGGAGAAGGGACCCTACAATGAGCAGTTCTTC
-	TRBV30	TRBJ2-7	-	CAWSREDEQYF	TGTGCCTGGAGTCGTGAGGACGAGCAGTACTTC
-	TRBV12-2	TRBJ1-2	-	CARDWGVSYGYTF	TGTGCAAGGGATTGGGGGGTGAGCTATGGCTACACCTTC
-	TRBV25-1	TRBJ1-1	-	CASSDLAAQAFF	TGTGCCAGCAGTGATTTAGCGGCCCAAGCTTTCTTT
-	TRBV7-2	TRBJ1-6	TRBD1	CASSINLRGNSPLHF	TGTGCCAGCAGCATAAACCTCAGGGGGAATTCACCCCTCCACTTT
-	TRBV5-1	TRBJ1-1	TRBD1	CASRRGDREGTEAFF	TGCGCCAGCAGGAGAGGGGACAGGGAAGGCACTGAAGCTTTCTTT
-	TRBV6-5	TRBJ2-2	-	CASSSHTIGGAGELFF	TGTGCCAGCAGTTCCCACACCATCGGGGGCGCCGGGGAGCTGTTTTTT
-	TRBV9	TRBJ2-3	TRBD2	CASSPWRGGADTQYF	TGTGCCAGCAGCCCCTGGCGGGGGGGAGCAGATACGCAGTATTTT
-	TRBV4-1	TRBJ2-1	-	CASSLNLRVDEQFF	TGCGCCAGCAGCCTAAATCTAAGGGTCGATGAGCAGTTCTTC
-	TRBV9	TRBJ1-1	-	CASSARWGRNTEAFF	TGTGCCAGCAGCGCAAGGTGGGGGCGGAACACTGAAGCTTTCTTT
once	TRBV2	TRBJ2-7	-	CASSGTVYEQYF	TGTGCCAGCAGTGGGACCGTCTACGAGCAGTACTTC
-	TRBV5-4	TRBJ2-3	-	CASSFGGSTDTQYF	TGTGCCAGCAGCTTCGGGGGAAGCACAGATACGCAGTATTTT
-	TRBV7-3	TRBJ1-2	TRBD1	CASSSGTGLFGYTF	TGTGCCAGCAGCTCCGGGACAGGGCTTTTCGGCTACACCTTC
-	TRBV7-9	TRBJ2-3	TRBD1	CASSLSQGVEDTQYF	TGTGCCAGCAGCCTATCACAGGGGGTGGAAGATACGCAGTATTTT
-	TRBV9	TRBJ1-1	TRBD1	CASSVDDRGREAFF	TGTGCCAGCAGCGTAGACGACAGGGGGCGGGAAGCTTTCTTT
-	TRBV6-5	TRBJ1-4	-	CASSWQQGTREKLFF	TGTGCCAGCAGTTGGCAGCAGGGAACCCGTGAAAAACTGTTTTTT
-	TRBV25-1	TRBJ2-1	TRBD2	CASSGSSGSSYNEQFF	TGTGCCAGCAGTGGTTCTAGCGGGAGCTCCTACAATGAGCAGTTCTTC
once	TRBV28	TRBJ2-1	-	CASSLGDTNYNEQFF	TGTGCCAGCAGTTTAGGCGACACCAACTACAATGAGCAGTTCTTC
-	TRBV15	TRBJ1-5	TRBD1	CATSPGGGNQPQHF	TGTGCCACCAGCCCAGGGGGTGGCAATCAGCCCCAGCATTTT
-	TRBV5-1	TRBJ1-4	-	CASSLSQASSRLFF	TGCGCCAGCAGCTTGTCCCAGGCTAGTTCGCGGCTGTTTTTT
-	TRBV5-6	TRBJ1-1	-	CASSLPALLNTEAFF	TGTGCCAGCAGCTTGCCAGCGCTACTGAACACTGAAGCTTTCTTT
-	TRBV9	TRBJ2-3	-	CASSVAGPSTDTQYF	TGTGCCAGCAGCGTAGCAGGGCCTAGCACAGATACGCAGTATTTT
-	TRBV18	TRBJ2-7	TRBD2	CASSPNTAGTGVGEQYF	TGTGCCAGCTCACCGAACACAGCGGGGACGGGGGTCGGCGAGCAGTACTTC
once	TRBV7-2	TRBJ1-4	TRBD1	CASSLGDRAREKLFF	TGTGCCAGCAGCTTAGGGGACAGGGCGAGGGAAAAACTGTTTTTT
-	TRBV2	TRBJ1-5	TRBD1	CASSANTGVWGQPQHF	TGTGCCAGCAGTGCCAATACAGGGGTTTGGGGCCAGCCCCAGCATTTT
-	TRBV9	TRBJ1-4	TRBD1	CASSSPGTASSATNEKLFF	TGTGCCAGCAGCTCCCCCGGGACAGCATCTTCTGCAACTAATGAAAAACTGTTTTTT
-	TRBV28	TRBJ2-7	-	CASLPGQGGDEQYF	TGTGCCAGCCTACCAGGGCAGGGAGGCGACGAGCAGTACTTC
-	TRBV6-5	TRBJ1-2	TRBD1	CASSPGQGLYYGYTF	TGTGCCAGCAGTCCCGGACAGGGATTATACTATGGCTACACCTTC
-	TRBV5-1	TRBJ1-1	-	CASSRDGFMNTEAFF	TGCGCCAGCAGCCGGGACGGATTCATGAACACTGAAGCTTTCTTT
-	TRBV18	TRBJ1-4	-	CASSQRQEIKLFF	TGTGCCAGCTCACAAAGACAGGAAATAAAACTGTTTTTT
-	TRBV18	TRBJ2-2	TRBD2	CASSPRTGGTGELFF	TGTGCCAGCTCACCACGGACGGGAGGGACCGGGGAGCTGTTTTTT
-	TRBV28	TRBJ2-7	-	CASSLWDTAYEQYF	TGTGCCAGCAGTTTATGGGACACAGCCTACGAGCAGTACTTC
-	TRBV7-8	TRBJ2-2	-	CASSLVGANTGELFF	TGTGCCAGCAGCTTGGTCGGGGCAAACACCGGGGAGCTGTTTTTT
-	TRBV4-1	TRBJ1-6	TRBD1	CASSHITGTGASPLHF	TGCGCCAGCAGCCACATAACCGGGACAGGAGCTTCACCCCTCCACTTT
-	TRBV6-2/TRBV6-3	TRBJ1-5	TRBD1	CASSYRGRGHQPQHF	TGTGCCAGCAGTTACAGGGGCAGGGGGCATCAGCCCCAGCATTTT
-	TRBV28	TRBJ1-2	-	CASSPGPRGNHGYTF	TGTGCCAGCAGCCCCGGACCCCGGGGGAATCATGGCTACACCTTC
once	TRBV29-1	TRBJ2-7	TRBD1	CSVGGTGIYEQYF	TGCAGCGTTGGGGGGACAGGGATCTACGAGCAGTACTTC
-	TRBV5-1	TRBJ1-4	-	CASSLDVAPREKLFF	TGCGCCAGCAGCTTGGACGTAGCCCCCAGAGAAAAACTGTTTTTT
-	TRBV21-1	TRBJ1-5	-	CASLMCSGSNQPQHF	TGTGCCAGCTTAATGTGCAGTGGTAGCAATCAGCCCCAGCATTTT
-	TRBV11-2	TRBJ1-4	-	CASSRMGLGEKLFF	TGTGCCAGCAGCCGTATGGGGCTGGGAGAAAAACTGTTTTTT
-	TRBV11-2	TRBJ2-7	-	CASSLDSGSTYEQYF	TGTGCCAGCAGCTTAGACTCGGGCAGTACCTACGAGCAGTACTTC